The 10 T cell receptor beta chains below all came from one sample that was sequenced in a study of shared T cell receptors in the human thymus. This table comes from immunoSEQ multiplex PCR, and its TCRdb copy is limited to in-frame clones, with some not included. This table holds about 660,000 clones, over 75% found once. These data were also filed under a second study, of human thymus T cells.

Specimen: thymocytes. The receptors shown here come from a boy under two years old with a congenital heart defect.

The CDR3 region is CASSPRRLAGGRYEQYF. The CDR3 nucleotides read TGTGCCAGCAGCCCCCGGAGGCTAGCGGGAGGGCGGTACGAGCAGTACTTC. The chain is built from TRBV7-2 and TRBJ2-7, with 12 positions matching TRBD2. The CDR3 length is 17 residues. After removal of 5 bases from V and 4 bases from J, the junction contained 12 bases not matched to a gene. Germline values: CDR1 SGHTA, CDR2 FQGNSA.

The rearrangement uses TRBV6-4 and TRBJ2-6; D perhaps matches TRBD2 (7 bases). CDR1 is MRHNA, CDR2 SNTAGT, per germline. V was shortened by 2 bases and J by 4 bases, with 27 bases between the two germline ends. The CDR3 is made up of 21 amino acids. The CDR3, as DNA: TGTGCCAGCAGTGACAGGGGGAGTATAGGCGGGAGTCGACCCGGGGCCAACGTCCTGACTTTC. Translation gives CASSDRGSIGGSRPGANVLTF.

V gene TRBV27 combines with J gene TRBJ2-1, with 11 bases identical to TRBD2. V was clipped by 3 bases and J by 1 base; unmatched bases: 5. This CDR3 contains 17 residues. Germline V gene sequence: CDR1 MNHEY, CDR2 SMNVEV (reference sequence). Here the CDR3 DNA reads TGTGCCAGCAGTTTCAAGACTAGCGGGATTTCCTACAATGAGCAGTTCTTC. Translated, it gives CASSFKTSGISYNEQFF.

The chain links TRBV30 to TRBJ2-7, with 9 bases that match TRBD1. The trim removed 0 bases at V and 1 base at J, leaving 10 bases unmatched. Germline CDR1 and CDR2: GTSNPN and SVGIG (reference sequence). The CDR3 length is 17 residues. CDR3 sequence reads: CAWSVRQGVGESYEQYF. CDR3 in DNA: TGTGCCTGGAGTGTACGACAGGGGGTCGGTGAATCCTACGAGCAGTACTTC.

This clone was counted a few times. The chain recombines TRBV4-3 with TRBJ2-7; 13 bases map to TRBD2. The V gene end was trimmed by 2 bases and the J gene end by 6 bases; junction bases not matched to a gene: 10. CDR1 LGHNA and CDR2 YSLEER come from the germline V gene. The CDR3 covers 17 residues. In nucleotides, the CDR3 is TGCGCCAGCAGCCAACTTCCCGGGACTAGCGGGACTTGCGAGCAGTACTTC. This codes for CASSQLPGTSGTCEQYF.

This chain joins TRBV7-2 and TRBJ2-1, with TRBD2 matching 7 bases. This CDR3 has 15 amino acids. J gave up 9 bases and V 1 base, and 9 bases lay outside the gene matches. Germline CDR1 is SGHTA and CDR2 is FQGNSA. Written as DNA, the CDR3 is TGTGCCAGCAGCTTAGAAAGCGGGACTTATGGTGAGCAGTTCTTC. Protein sequence: CASSLESGTYGEQFF.

CDR3 in amino acids: CASRAANIQYF. In nucleotides, the CDR3 is TGTGCCAGCAGGGCGGCGAACATTCAGTACTTC. The gene calls are TRBV27 and TRBJ2-4; unclear D gene. The CDR3 is made up of 11 amino acids. V was cut by 6 bases and J by 7 bases, with 7 bases left in between. From germline, CDR1 is MNHEY and CDR2 SMNVEV (reference sequence).

The CDR3 region is CTIDSYGYTF. The CDR3 DNA reads as TGCACCATTGACAGCTATGGCTACACCTTC. V gene TRBV29-1 combines with J gene TRBJ1-2; possible D gene TRBD1, 5 bases. This CDR3 is 10 amino acids long. Germline V lookup: CDR1 SQVTM, CDR2 ANQGSEA.

This sequence joins TRBV5-4 and TRBJ1-2, with 7 nucleotides matching TRBD1. The CDR3 is 13 residues long. Looked up from germline, CDR1 is SGHNT and CDR2 is YYREEE (reference sequence). With 5 bases clipped from V and 4 bases from J, the junction kept 5 bases outside the gene matches. This chain's CDR3 is CASRETGSYGYTF. As DNA, the CDR3 is TGTGCCAGCAGGGAGACAGGGTCCTATGGCTACACCTTC.

The chain employs TRBV4-2 and TRBJ2-7, with 8 bases that match TRBD2. This CDR3 region has 18 residues. Germline trimming cut 0 bases from V and 2 bases from J; bases unmatched to any gene: 12. CDR1 is LGHNA and CDR2 is YNFKEQ in the germline V gene. CDR3 sequence reads: CASSQEVSGIPGAYEQYF. As DNA, the CDR3 is TGTGCCAGCAGCCAAGAGGTTAGCGGGATACCTGGGGCCTACGAGCAGTACTTC.